This T cell receptor beta chain was obtained from a study of blood T cells in healthy people across ages. Findings and caveats of the study: The unknown donor CMV status may have confounded expanded clonotype changes. Per-million-T-cell TCR beta diversity fell roughly linearly with age.

Isolation recovered at least 6 million PBMCs from every sample. Primers used in a second PCR of about 7 to 12 cycles were a sample-barcoded 5' primer and a J-beta primer mix. All cDNA molecules were each tagged by a template-switch adaptor with 12 random nucleotides. From the 5' RACE reads, TCRdb called clonotypes with MiXCR, one entry per CDR3 protein. The sample lists approximately 690,000 distinct CDR3 sequences, around two fifths seen once, with around 30% in the top ten. Germline lookup yields CDR1 DFQATT and CDR2 SNEGSKA (reference sequence). This CDR3 spans 16 amino acids. The V and J ends lost 6 bases and 3 bases, in that order; junction bases with no gene match: 14. Details on this clonotype: What it recognizes is unknown.

The sequence derives from a man at least 80 years old in good health. The chain joins TRBV20-1 to TRBJ2-1; 7 nucleotides agree with TRBD2. The sequenced sample was blood. CDR3 protein: CSADIIASGNYNEQFF. CDR3 DNA sequence: TGCAGTGCGGACATTATAGCTAGCGGTAACTACAATGAGCAGTTCTTC.